This TCR beta chain was captured in a study of T-cell memory formation after mild COVID-19. V gave up 1 base and J gave up 1 base, with 10 bases separating them. The CDR3 has 16 residues. Germline values: CDR1 LGHDT, CDR2 YNNKEL (reference sequence). TCRdb fed the 5' RACE reads into MiXCR, producing one record per CDR3 protein. This table has about 340,000 distinct CDR3 sequences, less than 20% appearing once. V is TRBV3-1 and J is TRBJ2-2, with D unclear. The TCR comes from a man aged 18 to 30 who had mild COVID-19 (a few samples of this study predate the infection). Cell type and time point are not known. The sequenced sample consisted of PBMCs or a T cell subset sorted from them (not recorded which). The chain's CDR3 is CASSQAGQMNTGELFF. As DNA, the CDR3 is TGTGCCAGCAGCCAAGCTGGGCAAATGAACACCGGGGAGCTGTTTTTT.